This T cell receptor (beta chain) came from a study of blood T cells in healthy people across ages. The study, taken as a whole, reports: Donors of long life had a larger count of naive CD4+ cells and greater diversity than aged donors. It was not possible, with unsorted PBMCs, to conclusively compare naive and antigen-experienced cells.

The CDR3 contains 16 residues. Germline V gene data show CDR1 as SGHTA and CDR2 as FQGTGA. V dropped 2 bases and J dropped 5; count of bases not matched to a gene: 7. Researchers report isolating at least 6.5 million PBMCs per sample. Total RNA, at least 6 micrograms per sample, came from PBMCs. A word on this clonotype: No antigen is known for it.

The second PCR ran about 6 to 12 cycles with a sample-barcoded 5' primer and J-beta primers. From the 5' RACE reads, TCRdb called clonotypes with MiXCR, one entry per CDR3 protein. The table lists 600,000 to 1,000,000 distinct CDR3 sequences, about three fifths of them singletons. Sequenced sample: blood. The sequence was obtained from a man aged 30-40 years in good health. The V and J genes are TRBV7-3 and TRBJ2-3; 10 bases map to TRBD2. The CDR3 loop reads CASSLLSGRDGDTQYF. The CDR3 nucleotides are TGTGCCAGCAGCTTATTAAGCGGGAGGGATGGAGATACGCAGTATTTT. The full variable domain, with the rest looked up from reference TRBV7-3 and TRBJ2-3, is GAGVSQTPSNKVTEKGKYVELRCDPISGHTALYWYRQSLGQGPEFLIYFQGTGAADDSGLPNDRFFAVRPEGSVSTLKIQRTERGDSAVYLCASSLLSGRDGDTQYFGPGTRLTVL.